The following is a T cell receptor beta chain sequence with its context. No antigen is known for it. A J-beta primer mix and a sample-barcoded 5' primer were used in a second PCR of roughly 6 to 12 cycles. Paired-end reads containing CDR3 totaled no fewer than 3 million for each sample. TCRdb passed the 5' RACE reads through MiXCR, listing each CDR3 protein once. The table has about 1.1 million distinct CDR3 sequences, around two fifths seen once. This record comes from a study of blood T cells in healthy people across ages. Study-wide points: PBMCs went unsorted, and a conclusive naive versus antigen-experienced comparison was therefore prevented.

CDR1 is SEHNR and CDR2 is FQNEAQ in the germline V gene (reference sequence). There are 14 residues in the CDR3. The V gene lost 5 bases and the J gene lost 7 bases, with 15 bases spanning the gap. The TCR comes from a young man in good health. The chain combines TRBV7-9 with TRBJ2-1; maybe TRBD2 (6 bases). The sequenced material came from blood. CDR3 region: CASSPGPGVNEQFF. Here the CDR3 DNA reads TGTGCCAGCAGCCCCGGACCGGGAGTGAATGAGCAGTTCTTC.